The sequence of this T cell receptor (beta chain) was determined in a study of T cells after yellow fever vaccination. Each CDR3 protein gets one entry after TCRdb re-called the 5' RACE reads with MiXCR. The sample contains a few hundred thousand distinct CDR3 sequences, 6.8% of which appear only once. The CDR3 is 20 residues long. The J segment lost 2 bases and the V segment lost 0 bases, leaving 14 bases of the junction unmatched. Germline values: CDR1 LGHDT, CDR2 YNNKEL (reference sequence). A few counts support this clonotype. This TCR came from a man aged 18 to 35 who received the YFV17D yellow fever vaccine. The sequencing here drew on PBMCs, taken roughly seven weeks after the first yellow fever vaccination. This chain links TRBV3-1 with TRBJ2-2; 8 positions agree with TRBD2. In nucleotides, the CDR3 is TGTGCCAGCAGCCAAGAAACCCCTTGTACGGGGGGGACTAACACCGGGGAGCTGTTTTTT. Translation: CASSQETPCTGGTNTGELFF.